This paragraph covers one TCR beta chain sequence. Its specificity is not known. Time point indicated: persistent/refractory GD, antithyroid drugs over 5 years with positive TRAb. After RNA was extracted from PBMCs, the TCR library was made from it. The data are from a study of regulatory T cells in long-lasting Graves disease. Study-wide context: Persistence in Graves' disease required over 5 years of antithyroid drugs plus positive TSH receptor antibodies.

Building of the TCR beta libraries involved iRepertoire HTBI primers and Arm-PCR of CDR3 regions. TCRdb re-analysed the multiplex PCR reads in MiXCR, keeping a single row per CDR3 protein. The table lists fewer than 400,000 distinct CDR3 sequences, around 19% of them singletons. The J segment lost 6 bases and the V segment lost 3 bases, leaving 2 bases of the junction unmatched. CDR1 and CDR2 from the germline V gene are MGHRA and YSYEKL. The CDR3 consists of 15 residues. General study points: TCR diversity was lower in persistent Graves' patients than in newly diagnosed ones. Accuracy may have been reduced by the small sample size.

This clonotype was sampled from a female donor with Graves disease. The sequences come from peripheral blood mononuclear cells (PBMCs), collected when the disease was refractory, from a patient treated with antithyroid drugs. The chain carries TRBV4-1 and TRBJ2-2; 12 nucleotides align to TRBD2. The CDR3 coding sequence is TGCGCCAGCAGCCACAGACTAGCGGGAGCCGGGGAGCTGTTTTTT. Its translation: CASSHRLAGAGELFF.